This T cell receptor (beta chain) came from a study of blood T cell repertoires in COVID-19. V was clipped by 3 bases and J by 8 bases, with 7 bases between them. The CDR3 is 12 residues long. Authors' data handling: Counts of nucleated cells, estimated from reference gene primer amplification, were obtained. Generated by immunoSEQ multiplex PCR, the TCRdb table keeps only in-frame clones and is missing some. Clone size and the V and J calls come from that table; the DNA yielded D and trimming. The table records approximately 230,000 clones, about nine tenths of them present only once. V usage is TRBV12-3 or TRBV12-4 and J usage is TRBJ2-2; D is unresolved. The sample taken for sequencing was PBMCs or T cells enriched from blood (not recorded which). This TCR derives from a man aged 18 to 35 who had recovered from COVID-19. The CDR3 nucleotides read TGTGCCAGCAGTTTGGTGGAGGGGGAGCTGTTTTTT. Translated: CASSLVEGELFF.